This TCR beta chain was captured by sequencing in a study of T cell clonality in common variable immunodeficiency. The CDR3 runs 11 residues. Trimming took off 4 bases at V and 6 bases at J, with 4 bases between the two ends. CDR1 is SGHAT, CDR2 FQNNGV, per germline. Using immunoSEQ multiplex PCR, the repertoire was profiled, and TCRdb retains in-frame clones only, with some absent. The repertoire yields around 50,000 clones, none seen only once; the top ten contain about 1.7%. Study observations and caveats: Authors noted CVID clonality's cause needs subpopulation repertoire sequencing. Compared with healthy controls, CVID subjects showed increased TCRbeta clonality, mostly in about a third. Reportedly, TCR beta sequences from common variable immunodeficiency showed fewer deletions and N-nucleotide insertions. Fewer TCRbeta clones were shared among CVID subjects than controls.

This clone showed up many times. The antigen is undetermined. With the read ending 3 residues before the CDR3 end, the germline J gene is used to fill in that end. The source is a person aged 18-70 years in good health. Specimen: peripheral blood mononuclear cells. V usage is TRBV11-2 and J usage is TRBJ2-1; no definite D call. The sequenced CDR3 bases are TGTGCCAGCAGCTCATTCAATGAG. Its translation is CASSSFNE. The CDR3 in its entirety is CASSSFNEQFF.